This TCR beta chain was recovered during a study of T cell changes during pregnancy in multiple sclerosis. The assay was immunoSEQ multiplex PCR, and TCRdb's table has in-frame clones only and misses some. The sample yields some 110,000 clones, about 94% seen once. The sequence came from a female donor with multiple sclerosis, enrolled in a pregnancy study. The sample here was peripheral blood, taken in the third trimester of pregnancy.

CDR3 region: CASSVVPGGNTEAFF. The CDR3 DNA reads as TGTGCCAGCAGCGTAGTGCCAGGTGGGAACACTGAAGCTTTCTTT. The chain is built from TRBV9 and TRBJ1-1, with unresolved D. This CDR3 has 15 residues. Between the trimmed V and J ends, which lost 0 bases and 1 base, there was a span of 10 bases. Per germline, CDR1 SGDLS and CDR2 YYNGEE.